These 26 T cell receptor beta chains were all obtained from the same sample, sequenced in a study of blood T cell repertoires in COVID-19. Sequencing used immunoSEQ multiplex PCR; TCRdb keeps in-frame clones, though not all of them. This table holds 150,000 to 200,000 clones, approximately 86% found once. Sequencing input: peripheral blood. The receptors were sampled from an elderly woman in a cohort sampled during active or convalescent COVID-19.

The chain is built from TRBV27 and TRBJ2-5; D is possibly TRBD2 (6 bases). The CDR3 covers 13 residues. In germline, CDR1 is MNHEY, CDR2 SMNVEV (reference sequence). The ends were cut back, 2 bases at V and 7 bases at J, with 11 bases in the middle. The CDR3 DNA is TGTGCCAGCAGTTTAGGAGGGTACGGGACCCAGTACTTC. Translation: CASSLGGYGTQYF.

The rearrangement links TRBV5-1 to TRBJ2-1; 8 nucleotides match TRBD2. The germline V gene has CDR1 SGHRS and CDR2 YFSETQ. Trimming cost V 4 bases and J 0 bases; bases outside gene matches: 12. The CDR3 has 18 residues. CDR3 sequence: CASSPAGRAGASYNEQFF. The CDR3, as DNA: TGCGCCAGCAGCCCCGCAGGGAGAGCGGGAGCCTCCTACAATGAGCAGTTCTTC.

This chain connects TRBV12-3 or TRBV12-4 to TRBJ1-2; D is uncertain. This CDR3 contains 12 residues. V was clipped by 5 bases and J by 4 bases, with 8 bases between them. The CDR3 DNA is TGTGCCAGCAGTCTGTCTCTCTATGGCTACACCTTC. It encodes CASSLSLYGYTF.

The chain is built from TRBV6-4 and TRBJ1-5; D remains unclear. The CDR3 loop spans 14 amino acids. V lost 0 bases and J lost 3, with 6 bases in between. Germline CDR1 reads MRHNA; CDR2 reads SNTAGT. The CDR3 loop is CASSDSAFNQPQHF. The CDR3 nucleotides are TGTGCCAGCAGTGACTCGGCTTTCAATCAGCCCCAGCATTTT.

The chain employs TRBV18 and TRBJ2-7, with D possibly being TRBD1 (7 bases). V lost 4 bases and J lost 6, with 19 bases in between. The germline V gene has CDR1 KGHSH and CDR2 LQKENI. CDR3 length: 15 amino acids. CDR3 amino acids: CASSRGQEGICEQYV. Here the CDR3 DNA reads TGTGCCAGCTCACGAGGACAGGAGGGGATTTGCGAGCAGTACGTC.

The chain has TRBV11-3 and TRBJ2-7, with 13 bases identical to TRBD2. J gave up 5 bases and V 4 bases, and 8 bases lay outside the gene matches. In germline, CDR1 is SGHNT, CDR2 YENEEA. CDR3 length: 16 residues. This chain's CDR3 is CASSWRTSGGQDEQYF. CDR3 bases: TGTGCCAGCAGCTGGAGGACTAGCGGGGGCCAGGACGAGCAGTACTTC.

The chain carries TRBV6-5 and TRBJ2-3; a weak D match, TRBD1 (6 bases). The ends were cut back, 9 bases at V and 9 bases at J, with 16 bases in the middle. Germline CDR1 and CDR2: MNHEY and SVGAGI. The CDR3 covers 12 residues. CDR3 nucleotide sequence: TGTGCCAGTTCGACGCCCCAGGGGACGCAGTATTTT. Translated, it gives CASSTPQGTQYF.

The sample holds a few counts of this clone. The chain carries TRBV7-8 and TRBJ1-5; the D gene is possibly TRBD1 (5 bases). The CDR3 is 15 residues long. Germline CDR1 SGHVS, CDR2 FQNEAQ. Trimming left V 4 bases short and J 5 bases short, with 15 bases between. CDR3 amino acids: CASSSTAGGDQPQHF. CDR3 nucleotides: TGTGCCAGCAGCTCCACCGCGGGGGGGGATCAGCCCCAGCATTTT.

The chain employs TRBV4-2 and TRBJ2-1, with no clear D. V lost 0 bases to trimming and J lost 7 bases, with 7 bases between them. Germline CDR1 and CDR2: LGHNA and YNFKEQ. CDR3 length: 13 residues. The CDR3 sequence: CASSQELPNEQFF. DNA for the CDR3: TGTGCCAGCAGCCAAGAACTCCCGAATGAGCAGTTCTTC.

This chain connects TRBV5-5 to TRBJ1-1, with D maybe TRBD1 (5 bases). Trimming took 3 bases from V and 0 from J, leaving 12 bases between them. The germline CDR1 and CDR2 sequences are SGHKS and YYEKEE (reference sequence). CDR3 length equals 15 residues. As DNA, the CDR3 is TGTGCCAGCAGCTGGGGGGAGATAATGAACACTGAAGCTTTCTTT. Translation gives CASSWGEIMNTEAFF. Based on the CDR3 plus reference TRBV5-5 and TRBJ1-1, the full variable domain is DAGVTQSPTHLIKTRGQQVTLRCSPISGHKSVSWYQQVLGQGPQFIFQYYEKEERGRGNFPDRFSARQFPNYSSELNVNALLLGDSALYLCASSWGEIMNTEAFFGQGTRLTVV.

The rearrangement uses TRBV3-1 (or the pseudogene TRBV3-2) and TRBJ2-1; 9 bases line up with TRBD2. Germline trimming cut 0 bases from V and 5 bases from J; bases unmatched to any gene: 11. This CDR3 comprises 18 residues. CDR1 and CDR2 (germline): LGHDT, YNNKEL (reference sequence). The CDR3: CASSQDPAGGPLDNEQFF. The CDR3 DNA is TGTGCCAGCAGCCAAGATCCGGCGGGGGGGCCGCTTGACAATGAGCAGTTCTTC.

This clone has just one count. The rearrangement joins TRBV3-1 (or the pseudogene TRBV3-2) to TRBJ1-1; D is perhaps TRBD1 (6 bases). V lost 4 bases and J lost 5, with 14 bases in between. The germline V gene encodes CDR1 LGHDT and CDR2 YNNKEL (reference sequence). CDR3 length equals 14 residues. The CDR3 bases are TGTGCCAGCAGCCGCACAGGGTTGGGTACTGAAGCTTTCTTT. This gives the protein CASSRTGLGTEAFF.

V is TRBV27 and J is TRBJ1-4; 7 bases line up with TRBD1. The trim removed 7 bases at V and 7 bases at J, leaving 12 bases unmatched. The germline gives CDR1 MNHEY, CDR2 SMNVEV (reference sequence). The CDR3 has 15 residues. CDR3 in amino acids: CASTTIGQVAEKLFF. CDR3 nucleotide sequence: TGTGCCAGCACCACCATCGGACAGGTTGCTGAAAAACTGTTTTTT. Supplemented by reference TRBV27 and TRBJ1-4, the full variable domain reads EAQVTQNPRYLITVTGKKLTVTCSQNMNHEYMSWYRQDPGLGLRQIYYSMNVEVTDKGDVPEGYKVSRKEKRNFPLILESPSPNQTSLYFCASTTIGQVAEKLFFGSGTQLSVL.

This chain connects TRBV14 to TRBJ2-1; no definite D call. The CDR3 totals 14 residues. Trimming took off 4 bases at V and 7 bases at J, with 14 bases between the two ends. Germline V gene lookup returns CDR1 SGHDN and CDR2 FVKESK. This CDR3 is CASSPLILINEQFF. In DNA, the CDR3 is TGTGCCAGCAGCCCTCTAATCCTTATAAATGAGCAGTTCTTC. Full variable domain (missing parts from reference TRBV14 and TRBJ2-1): EAGVTQFPSHSVIEKGQTVTLRCDPISGHDNLYWYRRVMGKEIKFLLHFVKESKQDESGMPNNRFLAERTGGTYSTLKVQPAELEDSGVYFCASSPLILINEQFFGPGTRLTVL.

This clone was observed a single time. Different DNA sequences within this sample yield the same CDR3. CDR3 loop: CASSIVRGNTGELFF. CDR3 bases: TGTGCCAGTAGTATAGTACGCGGGAACACCGGGGAGCTGTTTTTT. This chain links TRBV19 with TRBJ2-2; the D is unclear. The CDR3 is 15 residues long. V was clipped by 1 base and J by 1 base, with 7 bases between them. Germline V lookup: CDR1 LNHDA, CDR2 SQIVND (reference sequence).

CDR3 nucleotides: TGTGCCACCAGTTACGAGGACAGAACCAACTATGGCTACACCTTC. Encoded protein: CATSYEDRTNYGYTF. This chain connects TRBV24-1 to TRBJ1-2, with D possibly TRBD1 on 6 matching bases. CDR1 and CDR2 from the germline V gene are KGHDR and SFDVKD. Trimming shortened V by 6 bases and J by 2 bases, and 15 bases separated the two germline ends. The CDR3 covers 15 residues.

This chain uses TRBV27 with TRBJ1-4; D uncertain. Trimming took 3 bases from V and 7 from J, leaving 12 bases between them. The CDR3 totals 14 residues. Germline values: CDR1 MNHEY, CDR2 SMNVEV (reference sequence). Written as DNA, the CDR3 is TGTGCCAGCAGTTTGTGGTGGGGAGCTGAAAAACTGTTTTTT. The encoded protein is CASSLWWGAEKLFF.

This chain uses TRBV6-5 with TRBJ1-3; the D is unclear. Between the trimmed V and J ends, which lost 7 bases and 0 bases, there was a span of 13 bases. This CDR3 spans 15 amino acids. Germline values: CDR1 MNHEY, CDR2 SVGAGI. The CDR3 is CASTEIRFSGNTIYF. DNA for the CDR3: TGTGCCAGCACCGAGATTAGATTCTCTGGAAACACCATATATTTT.

The chain employs TRBV18 and TRBJ1-1, with D perhaps TRBD1 (5 bases). This CDR3 has 13 amino acids. Per germline, CDR1 KGHSH and CDR2 LQKENI. V lost 2 bases, J lost 7 bases, and 11 bases lay in between. The CDR3 loop is CASSPTGQHEAFF. In nucleotides, the CDR3 is TGTGCCAGCTCACCAACAGGACAACATGAAGCTTTCTTT.

This rearrangement joins TRBV5-6 to TRBJ1-1; 10 bases match TRBD1. Trimming took 3 bases from V and 1 from J; bases not matched to a gene: 3. The CDR3 covers 15 residues. Germline CDR1 SGHDT, CDR2 YYEEEE. The CDR3 loop is CASSSTGGPNTEAFF. Written as DNA, the CDR3 is TGTGCCAGCAGCTCGACAGGGGGCCCGAACACTGAAGCTTTCTTT.

This chain joins TRBV29-1 and TRBJ1-2; 9 bases align to TRBD1. V was clipped by 7 bases and J by 5 bases; unmatched bases: 17. This CDR3 spans 16 amino acids. Per the germline V gene, CDR1 is SQVTM and CDR2 is ANQGSEA. The CDR3 loop is CSARGQGVSPGYGYTF. Here the CDR3 DNA reads TGCAGCGCTCGGGGACAGGGAGTCTCGCCTGGATATGGCTACACCTTC.

This clone was counted once. This chain joins TRBV2 and TRBJ2-3, with 8 bases fitting TRBD2. The V and J ends lost 3 bases and 1 base, in that order; junction bases with no gene match: 9. This CDR3 comprises 17 residues. Germline-derived CDR1 and CDR2 are SNHLY and FYNNEI. CDR3 region: CASSDSGTRAGTDTQYF. In nucleotides, the CDR3 is TGTGCCAGCAGTGATAGTGGGACTAGAGCGGGCACAGATACGCAGTATTTT.

The chain links TRBV27 to TRBJ2-2; 8 positions match TRBD1. Germline V gene lookup returns CDR1 MNHEY and CDR2 SMNVEV (reference sequence). CDR3 size: 14 residues. The junction had 7 bases not matched to a gene; V was cut back by 6 bases and J by 7 bases. The CDR3 is CASSTDRGYGELFF. CDR3 nucleotide sequence: TGTGCCAGCAGCACCGACAGGGGTTACGGGGAGCTGTTTTTT.

The V and J genes are TRBV28 and TRBJ2-1; D might be TRBD1 (6 bases). V was clipped by 3 bases and J by 6 bases, with 15 bases between them. This CDR3 has 15 amino acids. Germline V gene sequence: CDR1 MDHEN, CDR2 SYDVKM. The DNA of the CDR3 is TGTGCCAGCAGTTTGACAGGATCTGCCTCCAATGAGCAGTTCTTC. It translates to CASSLTGSASNEQFF.

The chain recombines TRBV28 with TRBJ2-7; tentative D call: TRBD1 (6 bases). CDR1 and CDR2 from the germline V gene are MDHEN and SYDVKM. CDR3 length: 16 residues. Trimming stripped 6 bases from V and 2 bases from J, with 20 bases between. The CDR3 protein is CASSSETSGTTYEQYV. The CDR3 coding sequence is TGTGCCAGCAGCTCAGAAACCTCCGGGACAACCTACGAGCAGTACGTC.

The V and J genes are TRBV5-1 and TRBJ2-1; 7 bases agree with TRBD1. CDR1 SGHRS and CDR2 YFSETQ come from the germline V gene. The V segment lost 3 bases and the J segment 1 base; nucleotides outside the gene matches: 4. The CDR3 totals 15 residues. The DNA of the CDR3 is TGCGCCAGCAGCTCTACAGGGGTTTCCTACAATGAGCAGTTCTTC. Translation gives CASSSTGVSYNEQFF.